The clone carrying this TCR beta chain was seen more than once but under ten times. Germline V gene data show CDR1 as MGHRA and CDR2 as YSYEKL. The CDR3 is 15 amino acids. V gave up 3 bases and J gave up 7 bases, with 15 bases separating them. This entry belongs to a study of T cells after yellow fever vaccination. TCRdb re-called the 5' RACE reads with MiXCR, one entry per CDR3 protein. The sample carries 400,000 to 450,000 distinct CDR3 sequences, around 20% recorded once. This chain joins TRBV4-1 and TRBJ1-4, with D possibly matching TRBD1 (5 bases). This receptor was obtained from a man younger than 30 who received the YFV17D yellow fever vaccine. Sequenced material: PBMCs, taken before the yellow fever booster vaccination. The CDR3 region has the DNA TGCGCCAGCAGCCATTCCGGGGGGTCGGGTGAAAAACTGTTTTTT. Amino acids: CASSHSGGSGEKLFF.